This TCR beta chain was identified during a study of shared clonotypes between healthy human individuals. The length of the CDR3 is 15 residues. Per germline, CDR1 KGHSH and CDR2 LQKENI. V was trimmed by 0 bases and J by 6 bases, leaving 12 bases between them. This table comes from immunoSEQ multiplex PCR, and its TCRdb copy is limited to in-frame clones, with some not included. The repertoire includes about 2.4 million clones, under 95% of them detected once, and about 0.38% sits in the top ten. This sequence was found in a man in his late teens or twenties in good health. Some clones in this sample may be carry-over from other donors' samples. The chain links TRBV18 to TRBJ1-5; possible D gene TRBD1, 5 bases. Sequenced sample: naive CD4+ T cells from PBMCs. Documented subset: CD45RA+ positively selected. The CDR3 protein is CASSPPTAGGQPQHF. The CDR3 coding sequence is TGTGCCAGCTCACCACCGACGGCGGGGGGTCAGCCCCAGCATTTT.